A selection of T cell receptor beta chains follows, all from one sample in a study of metastatic and nonmetastatic thyroid tumors. TCRdb reprocessed the PCR reads using MiXCR. The sample carries a few thousand clones, around 27% recorded once. Source material: adjacent normal tissue. Source of these receptors: a female donor with papillary thyroid cancer or a benign thyroid nodule (not recorded which). Some clones in this sample may be carry-over from other donors' samples. The CDR3 runs from the conserved cysteine through the conserved F or W. A D gene is named only where the DNA matches it firmly. For some rows the clone size is stated as once, few or many, or as a class when expanded; others skip it.

TRBD2 TRBJ2-7 medium-sized TRBV15 TGTGCCACCAGCTCCCGACTAGCGGGCTCCTACGAGCAGTACTTC CATSSRLAGSYEQYF
TRBD1 TRBJ2-7 - TRBV6-1 TGTGCCTGCATCCTGACAGGGCTTTACGAGCAGTACTTC CACILTGLYEQYF
- TRBJ1-2 - TRBV6-1 TGTGCCAGCAGTGAACACAGCGGCAGGGGCTATGGCTACACCTTC CASSEHSGRGYGYTF
TRBD1 TRBJ1-2 - TRBV30 TGTGCCTGGAGCGGAACAGGGGGATACTATGGCTACACCTTC CAWSGTGGYYGYTF
- TRBJ1-1 - TRBV2 TGTGCCAGCAGTTTAACTCGGGAAATTGGGGTGTACACTGAAGCTTTCTTT CASSLTREIGVYTEAFF
- TRBJ1-6 medium-sized TRBV4-1 TGCGCCAGCAGCCAAGATAGGGACAACCCAAGGGCGCCCCTCCACTTT CASSQDRDNPRAPLHF
- TRBJ2-3 medium-sized TRBV5-1 TGCGCCAGCAGCTTGGAGAGGACGCAGTATTTT CASSLERTQYF
TRBD1 TRBJ2-3 - TRBV7-2 TGTGCCAGCAGCTCAGGGGGCTTTAGCCCAACGCAGTATTTT CASSSGGFSPTQYF
TRBD1 TRBJ2-5 few TRBV28 TGTGCCAGCAGTTCAAACAGGGGGCGCCGGGAGACCCAGTACTTC CASSSNRGRRETQYF
- TRBJ2-7 medium-sized TRBV10-2 TGCGCCAGCGGACAGTCGAGCTCCTACGAGCAGTACTTC CASGQSSSYEQYF
TRBD2 TRBJ2-5 once TRBV20-1 TGCAGTGCTCAGGGACTAGAAGAGACCCAGTACTTC CSAQGLEETQYF
- TRBJ1-1 large TRBV6-2/TRBV6-3 TGTGCCAGCAGTTTTATTTACACTGAAGCTTTCTTT CASSFIYTEAFF
- TRBJ2-6 - TRBV6-1 TGTGCCAGCAATGACGGTCATCACTCTGGGGCCAAAGTCCCGACTTTC CASNDGHHSGAKVPTF
TRBD2 TRBJ2-7 medium-sized TRBV5-1 TGCGCCAGCAGCTTGGGCGGGAGTATCTCCTACGAGCAGTACTTC CASSLGGSISYEQYF
- TRBJ2-2 medium-sized TRBV6-1 TGTGCCAGCAGCGGGAGAAGCACCGGGGAGCTGTTTTTT CASSGRSTGELFF
- TRBJ1-2 few TRBV7-9 TGTGCCAGCAGCTTGGGAGGGAAAGGCTACACCTTC CASSLGGKGYTF
TRBD2 TRBJ2-1 medium-sized TRBV28 TGTGCCAGCAGCGGATCAAGGGAGGGTCTAGCGGGAGGACATGAGCAGTTCTTC CASSGSREGLAGGHEQFF
- TRBJ1-6 - TRBV2 TGTGCCAGCAGTGAAAAGACGTTAGGGTCGGAGGTGGCAATTGTAAATTCACCCCTCCACTTT CASSEKTLGSEVAIVNSPLHF
- TRBJ2-7 - TRBV7-3 TGTGCCAGCAGCTTATATACGGGCTCCTACGAGCAGTACTTC CASSLYTGSYEQYF
- TRBJ2-7 few TRBV10-3 TGTGCCATCCGGGACACCTCCTACGAGCAGTACTTC CAIRDTSYEQYF
TRBD1 TRBJ2-2 few TRBV24-1 TGTGCCACCATTCAGGGGGTGAACACCGGGGAGCTGTTTTTT CATIQGVNTGELFF
TRBD1 TRBJ2-2 - TRBV12-3/TRBV12-4 TGTGCCAGCAGTTGGTGGACAGGGGGTTCCGGGGAGCTGTTTTTT CASSWWTGGSGELFF
- TRBJ2-1 many TRBV5-6 TGTGCCAGCAGCAGTTTAACCTCAGGGGTTTTATGGGGCAAGCAGTTCTTC CASSSLTSGVLWGKQFF
TRBD1 TRBJ2-3 - TRBV27 TGTGCCAGCCGAAGGACAGGGTCAGATACGCAGTATTTT CASRRTGSDTQYF
- TRBJ1-2 - TRBV12-3/TRBV12-4 TGTGCCAGCAGTCGGTGTAGGCTCCTTGTCTATGGCTACACCTTC CASSRCRLLVYGYTF
- TRBJ1-1 medium-sized TRBV6-2/TRBV6-3 TGTGCCAGCAGTTTCCGAGCGGCGGGTGAAGCTTTCTTT CASSFRAAGEAFF
- TRBJ1-1 once TRBV5-6 TGTGCCAGCAGCTTCACTCTATTGGGGGCCGATCGAGACGCTTTCTTT CASSFTLLGADRDAFF
- TRBJ1-3 medium-sized TRBV15 TGTGCCACCAGCAGAGAGTTAGGGGCTATTGGAAACACCATATATTTT CATSRELGAIGNTIYF
- TRBJ1-6 large TRBV12-3/TRBV12-4 TGTGCCAGCAGTTTGGAGGGGGGCCTCCACTTT CASSLEGGLHF
- TRBJ1-4 many TRBV3-1 TGTGCCAGCAGTCACAGGGACATCCGTGAAAAACTGTTTTTT CASSHRDIREKLFF
- TRBJ1-1 few TRBV5-1 TGCGCCAGCAGCTTATTTCCCGTGAGGAGGGCGGGCGGTGTCGACACTGAAGCTTTCTTT CASSLFPVRRAGGVDTEAFF
TRBD1 TRBJ2-4 many TRBV7-9 TGTGCCAGCAGCTTAGACAGGGGCAAAAACATTCAGTACTTC CASSLDRGKNIQYF
- TRBJ1-3 large TRBV6-1 TGTGCCAGTGTGGGACTCCGAACCTCTGGAAACACCATATATTTT CASVGLRTSGNTIYF
TRBD2 TRBJ2-1 - TRBV6-1 TGTGCCAGCAGTGAAGCTACTGGACTAGCGGGATACAATGAGCAGTTCTTC CASSEATGLAGYNEQFF
TRBD2 TRBJ2-2 medium-sized TRBV20-1 TGCAGTGCTAGTGCGACTAGCGGGAGAACCGGGGTGCTGTTTTTT CSASATSGRTGVLFF
- TRBJ1-2 - TRBV20-1 TGCAGTGCTCAAATTCGGAACCACTATGGCTACACCTTC CSAQIRNHYGYTF
- TRBJ2-5 medium-sized TRBV7-7 TGTGCTAGCAGCTTAGCTCGGGGTGGAGAGACCCAGTACTTC CASSLARGGETQYF
- TRBJ1-1 - TRBV27 TGTGCCAGCAGTGTCTACAGGGCCCCTGAAGCTTTCTTT CASSVYRAPEAFF
- TRBJ1-1 - TRBV19 TGTGCCAGTACCCCAGGGACGTTGGGAATCAACACTGAAGCTTTCTTT CASTPGTLGINTEAFF
TRBD2 TRBJ2-1 medium-sized TRBV20-1 TGCAGTGCTAGGGCCTCTAGCGGGGGGCCCTACAATGAGCAGTTCTTC CSARASSGGPYNEQFF
- TRBJ1-2 medium-sized TRBV5-1 TGCGCCAGCAGCTTGGGGGACGACCATGGCTACACCTTC CASSLGDDHGYTF
TRBD2 TRBJ2-1 few TRBV28 TGTGCCAGCAGTGAACCAGCGGGAGGGCCAGTGGAGCAGTTCTTC CASSEPAGGPVEQFF
- TRBJ2-2 medium-sized TRBV6-2/TRBV6-3 TGTGCCAGCAGCCCCCGGGGAACCGGGGAGCTGTTTTTT CASSPRGTGELFF
- TRBJ1-5 large TRBV28 TGTGCCAGCAGTTTAGGGAGTAGCAATCAGCCCCAGCATTTT CASSLGSSNQPQHF
- TRBJ2-3 - TRBV9 TGTGCCAGCAGCGTGTTCAGGGATGGGACAGATACGCAGTATTTT CASSVFRDGTDTQYF
TRBD2 TRBJ2-7 many TRBV18 TGTGCCGGCTCACCACGAAATAGCGGGCCCACCTACGAGCAGTACTTC CAGSPRNSGPTYEQYF
- TRBJ2-7 - TRBV24-1 TGTGCCACCAGTGACACCACCAACGAGCAGTACTTC CATSDTTNEQYF
- TRBJ1-1 - TRBV5-1 TGCGCCAGCAGCTTATTTCCCGTGGGGAGGGCGGGCGGTGTCTACACTGAAGCTTTCTTT CASSLFPVGRAGGVYTEAFF
TRBD1 TRBJ1-1 few TRBV12-3/TRBV12-4 TGTGCCAGCACCTCGGGACAGGTGAACACTGAAGCTTCCTTT CASTSGQVNTEASF
- TRBJ2-2 many TRBV3-1 TGTGCCAGCAGCCAAGAAAGGAACACCGGGGAGCTGTTTTTT CASSQERNTGELFF
- TRBJ1-4 medium-sized TRBV28 TGTGCCACCCACGCTGGGGCGCAAGGTGAAAAACTGTTTTTT CATHAGAQGEKLFF
- TRBJ1-3 - TRBV30 TGTGCCTGGAGTAGTACGGAGACATCACCTGGAAACACCATATATTTT CAWSSTETSPGNTIYF